The sequence of this TCR beta chain was determined in a study of Ad26.COV2.S vaccination and SARS-CoV-2 variants. As to treatment: 15 to 20 received Ad26.COV2.S at low or high dose, single or two shots; several received placebo; per-sample allocation not given. Following the first vaccine or placebo injection, samples were taken on day 63. Here immunoSEQ multiplex PCR was the method, and the copy in TCRdb shows in-frame clones only, minus some. The table lists roughly 510,000 clones, around 88% of them singletons, with about 13% in the top ten. The sequenced sample was peripheral blood, obtained in a trial of Ad26.COV2.S vaccine versus placebo. The clonotype comes from a person aged 18-60 years who received the Ad26.COV2.S COVID-19 vaccine or a placebo.

The CDR3 nucleotides are TGTGCCAGCTCACTGGTACCGGGGACAGGTGATTCCTATGGCTACACCTTC. This sequence encodes CASSLVPGTGDSYGYTF. The rearrangement links TRBV18 to TRBJ1-2; 8 bases fit TRBD1. CDR3 length: 17 residues. J was trimmed by 4 bases and V by 4 bases; bases with no gene match: 14. Germline CDR1 reads KGHSH; CDR2 reads LQKENI.